This is a list of T cell receptor beta chains from one sample in a study of cytomegalovirus exposure and HLA in healthy donors. Produced via immunoSEQ multiplex PCR; TCRdb's table is partial and in-frame only. This sample has some 180,000 clones, with around 80% found just once. Sequenced material: PBMCs. The receptors were sampled from a girl aged 5 to 17 in good health and CMV-seropositive. CDR3s include the opening cysteine and the closing phenylalanine or tryptophan. A D gene is named only where the DNA matches it firmly. Only some rows state a clone size, as once, few, many or a class for expanded clones.

clone_size	v_call	j_call	d_call	cdr3_nt	cdr3_aa
NA	TRBV29-1	TRBJ2-2	TRBD1	TGCAGCCCAGTGTACCCCCCCCCACAGGGGGGCCTAGAAACCGGGGAGCTGTTTTTT	CSPVYPPPQGGLETGELFF
few	TRBV21-1	TRBJ2-7	NA	TGTGCCAGCAGCAAACCCCCGCCCCAGACCTACGAGCAGTACTTC	CASSKPPPQTYEQYF
NA	TRBV7-7	TRBJ2-3	TRBD2	TGTGCTAGCGGGCCCGGGGGGGGCGCTTCGGATACGCAGTATTTT	CASGPGGGASDTQYF
few	TRBV19	TRBJ1-5	NA	TGTGCCAGTAGTATCGGGGTATATCCGGTGACCAATAGCAATCAGCCCCAGCATTTT	CASSIGVYPVTNSNQPQHF
NA	TRBV6-1	TRBJ2-4	TRBD1	TGTGCCAGCAGTGAGAGGACAGGGAGGTTGGACATTCAGTACTTC	CASSERTGRLDIQYF
NA	TRBV5-6	TRBJ2-2	TRBD2	TGTGCCAGCAGCCCGGGACTAGCGGGAGACGTCACCGGGGAGCTGTTTTTT	CASSPGLAGDVTGELFF
NA	TRBV7-9	TRBJ2-7	NA	TGTGCCAGCAGCTTACGGGGAGGAGAGCAGTACTTC	CASSLRGGEQYF
NA	TRBV2	TRBJ2-1	NA	TGTGCCAGCACCCCCGAGGGGGACAATGAGCAGTTCTTC	CASTPEGDNEQFF
NA	TRBV10-3	TRBJ2-1	NA	TGTGCCATCAGTGCCCCCTTTTCTCGGGGCAATGAGCAGTTCTTC	CAISAPFSRGNEQFF
NA	TRBV7-6	TRBJ2-5	NA	TGTGCCAGCAGCTTAGTAGCGGAACGCCAAGAGACCCAGTACTTC	CASSLVAERQETQYF
NA	TRBV5-1	TRBJ2-7	NA	TGCGCCAGCAGCTTGGGGGATACGGGAGCTAGGCGCGAGCAGTACTTC	CASSLGDTGARREQYF
NA	TRBV15	TRBJ1-2	NA	TGTGCCACCAGCAGAGATCTGGGGAGCGAGCCCTATGGCTACACCTTC	CATSRDLGSEPYGYTF
NA	TRBV9	TRBJ2-3	NA	TGTGCCAGCAGCGTAGGGGCTAGCGGCACAGATACGCAGTATTTT	CASSVGASGTDTQYF
NA	TRBV5-6	TRBJ1-2	TRBD1	TGTGCCAGCAGCCCGGGACAGAATCCCTATGGCTACACCTTC	CASSPGQNPYGYTF
NA	TRBV7-6	TRBJ2-6	TRBD1	TGTGCCAGCAGCTTAGAGGCAGGGGGCCCTGGGGCCAACGTCCTGACTTTC	CASSLEAGGPGANVLTF
few	TRBV27	TRBJ2-1	NA	TGTGCCAGCAGCCAAAGCCGTCTTACAGGGAATGAGCAGTTCTTC	CASSQSRLTGNEQFF
NA	TRBV12-5	TRBJ2-7	NA	TGTGCTAGTGGTTTGGTATTAGGCGGCTCCAGCTCCTACGAGCAGTACTTC	CASGLVLGGSSSYEQYF
NA	TRBV30	TRBJ1-5	TRBD1	TGTGCCTGGACCCGTGAGACAGGGCTGGAACCCCAGCATTTT	CAWTRETGLEPQHF
NA	TRBV9	TRBJ2-1	NA	TGTGCCAGCAGCGCTACCGACTCACTCGCGGCGGAGCAGTTCTTC	CASSATDSLAAEQFF
NA	TRBV21-1	TRBJ1-1	NA	TGTGCCAGCAGCAACGGGGGGGCCGTACGGGTTCAAAACACTGAAGCTTTCTTT	CASSNGGAVRVQNTEAFF
NA	TRBV7-2	TRBJ1-1	TRBD1	TGTGCCAGCAGCTTAACGACAGGGGGCGCAGCGGGCACTGAAGCTTTCTTT	CASSLTTGGAAGTEAFF
once	TRBV4-3	TRBJ1-5	NA	TGCGCCAGCAGCCAAGATAGGAGCGGAGGTCAGCCCCAGCATTTT	CASSQDRSGGQPQHF
NA	TRBV30	TRBJ1-3	NA	TGTGCCTGGTCACGGGATGGAAACACCATATATTTT	CAWSRDGNTIYF
NA	TRBV18	TRBJ2-5	NA	TGTGCCAGCTCACGTCCGGGTACGGAGACCCAGTACTTC	CASSRPGTETQYF
NA	TRBV29-1	TRBJ2-3	NA	TGCAGCGTTGCTCTGCGGGCTTCAGATACGCAGTATTTT	CSVALRASDTQYF
few	TRBV7-8	TRBJ2-7	NA	TGTGCCAGCAGCCAACCGGACAGCTCCTACGAGCAGTACTTC	CASSQPDSSYEQYF
NA	TRBV5-5	TRBJ2-1	NA	TGTGCCAGCAGCTTAGACTGGAACAATGAGCAGTTCTTC	CASSLDWNNEQFF
NA	TRBV7-9	TRBJ2-1	TRBD2	TGTGCCAGCAGCTTAGAGCGGGAGGCGAATGAGCAGTTCTTC	CASSLEREANEQFF
NA	TRBV18	TRBJ2-3	TRBD2	TGTGCCAGCTCACCAAGCGGGACCTCCCCAGATACGCAGTATTTT	CASSPSGTSPDTQYF
few	TRBV4-1	TRBJ2-7	NA	TGCGCCAGCAGCCAAGTAGTGACTAGTGTCTCATACGAGCAGTACTTC	CASSQVVTSVSYEQYF
NA	TRBV7-2	TRBJ2-5	TRBD2	TGTGCCAGCAGCCGACTAGCGGGGACCCAAGAGACCCAGTACTTC	CASSRLAGTQETQYF
NA	TRBV6-1	TRBJ1-2	TRBD1	TGTGCCAGCAGTGAAGCGCCGGGACAGAGCTATGGCTACACCTTC	CASSEAPGQSYGYTF
NA	TRBV27	TRBJ2-3	TRBD2	TGTGCCAGCAGTATCCCTTCGACTAGCGGAAGCACAGATACGCAGTATTTT	CASSIPSTSGSTDTQYF
NA	TRBV5-4	TRBJ2-3	TRBD1	TGTGCCAGCAGCCGACAGGGGGCCACAGATACGCAGTATTTT	CASSRQGATDTQYF
NA	TRBV6-6	TRBJ2-2	TRBD1	TGTGCCAGCAGAGGGACAGGGGGCATAACCGGGGAGCTGTTTTTT	CASRGTGGITGELFF
NA	TRBV9	TRBJ1-3	TRBD1	TGTGCCAGCAGCGTAGGTACAGGGGCTGGAAACACCATATATTTT	CASSVGTGAGNTIYF
once	TRBV7-9	TRBJ2-6	NA	TGTGCCAGCAGCTGGAGGAGCGGTGGGGCCAACGTCCTGACTTTC	CASSWRSGGANVLTF
few	TRBV5-1	TRBJ2-3	NA	TGCGCCAGCAGCTTGGCCCTGAGGGATACGCAGTATTTT	CASSLALRDTQYF
NA	TRBV4-2	TRBJ2-1	TRBD2	TGTGCCAGCAGCTACTTCGGGACTAGCGGGAACTCCTACAATGAGCAGTTCTTC	CASSYFGTSGNSYNEQFF
NA	TRBV18	TRBJ2-7	TRBD1	TGTGCCAGCTCACCCGGGACAGGGGGCCTCTACGAGCAGTACTTC	CASSPGTGGLYEQYF
NA	TRBV30	TRBJ2-3	NA	TGTGCCTGGACCCCTGGGGGGGCGCGCACAGATACGCAGTATTTT	CAWTPGGARTDTQYF
NA	TRBV6-5	TRBJ1-1	TRBD1	TGTGCCAGCAGTTACCTGACTCAGGGGGCGCGTACTGAAGCTTTCTTT	CASSYLTQGARTEAFF
NA	TRBV5-1	TRBJ1-2	TRBD1	TGCGCCAGCAGCATCGGGGACAGCCCAGTCTATGGCTACACCTTC	CASSIGDSPVYGYTF
NA	TRBV30	TRBJ2-7	NA	TGTGCCTGGAGTTCAGGGGCGAACTACGAGCAGTACTTC	CAWSSGANYEQYF
NA	TRBV7-9	TRBJ2-7	NA	TGTGCCAGCAGCCCCAAGGACATCTATCCCTACGAGCAGTACTTC	CASSPKDIYPYEQYF
once	TRBV30	TRBJ1-2	TRBD1	TGTGCCTGGAGTGTACAAAGACAGGGTGAGTTCTACACCTTC	CAWSVQRQGEFYTF
NA	TRBV9	TRBJ2-1	TRBD2	TGTGCCAGCAGCGGAGGGCTAGCGGACTACAATGAGCAGTTCTTC	CASSGGLADYNEQFF